This TCR beta chain stems from a study of yellow fever vaccine responses in identical twins. Study conclusions and caveats: Reported findings indicate that twins' vaccine T cell responses seemed partially convergent, partially personalized.

TCRdb re-called the RT-PCR reads through MiXCR, storing one row per CDR3 protein. The sample lists about 2,500 distinct CDR3 sequences; under 90% were seen once. This clonotype was counted only a few times. Its specificity is not known. V dropped 3 bases and J dropped 0 bases, with 9 bases sitting between them. The CDR3 loop spans 14 amino acids. The V gene's germline CDR1 is SNHLY and CDR2 FYNNEI. Material: T cells from blood (PBMCs), unsorted or a sorted subset (not recorded which), obtained before or after yellow fever vaccination (not recorded which). This sequence joins TRBV2 and TRBJ2-7; D tentatively reads TRBD1 or TRBD2 (5 bases each). The receptor was isolated from a woman in her late teens or twenties who received the yellow fever vaccine. The CDR3 bases are TGTGCCAGCAGTGAGGCAGGGAGCTCCTACGAGCAGTACTTC. This sequence encodes CASSEAGSSYEQYF.